Sequencing of this T cell receptor (beta chain) was carried out in a study of CD8 T cells in ankylosing spondylitis. V was cut by 0 bases and J by 3 bases, with 16 bases left in between. Germline V lookup: CDR1 DFQATT, CDR2 SNEGSKA (reference sequence). This CDR3 has 16 residues. Study-wide points: Clones linked with disease were CD8+ and fairly uncommon in the peripheral blood. Typical of ankylosing spondylitis blood, it appeared, was a TCR beta motif of eight highly homologous variants. Significant enrichment of disease-linked clones was reportedly seen in matched ankylosing spondylitis synovial fluid.

Notes on this clonotype: Its antigen is not known.

Quantitative molecular-barcoded 5'-RACE generated the TCR beta libraries. TCRdb processed the 5' RACE reads anew with MiXCR; each CDR3 protein has one entry. Of some 200,000 distinct CDR3 sequences in the sample, roughly 24% were seen once. The chain uses TRBV20-1 and TRBJ2-3; D possibly corresponds to TRBD1 (5 bases). The receptor was derived from a male donor with ankylosing spondylitis or in good health (not recorded which). Sequenced input: blood, either unsorted or a sorted T cell fraction (not recorded which). This CDR3 is CSARDGEQGWTDTQYF. The CDR3 coding sequence is TGCAGTGCTAGAGATGGTGAGCAGGGCTGGACAGATACGCAGTATTTT.